The rows below give T cell receptor beta chains drawn from one sample of a study of shared clonotypes between healthy human individuals. Using immunoSEQ multiplex PCR, the repertoire was profiled, and TCRdb retains in-frame clones only, with some absent. Of over 2 million clones listed, about 95% are singletons. Sample: naive CD8+ T cells sorted from blood. These receptors originate from a man in his late teens or twenties in good health. The CDR3 runs from the conserved cysteine through the conserved F or W. The order of the fields is J gene, V gene, D gene, clone size, CDR3 length, CDR3 protein, CDR3 DNA. The D gene is left open where the match is weak. The size entry is marked missing in some rows and otherwise reads once, few, many or a size class.

>TRBJ2-5|TRBV2|-|-|13
CASGSRGQETQYF
TGTGCCAGTGGCAGTCGGGGGCAGGAGACCCAGTACTTC
>TRBJ2-7|TRBV16|TRBD1|-|14
CASSPGDRSYEQYF
TGTGCCAGCAGCCCTGGGGACAGGTCTTACGAGCAGTACTTC
>TRBJ1-5|TRBV6-1|-|-|15
CASTTSRVGDQPQHF
TGTGCCAGCACCACTTCTAGGGTTGGGGATCAGCCCCAGCATTTT
>TRBJ2-3|TRBV6-6|-|-|13
CASGAFSTDTQYF
TGTGCCAGCGGCGCCTTTAGCACAGATACGCAGTATTTT
>TRBJ2-3|TRBV29-1|-|-|14
CSVESSEPTDTQYF
TGCAGCGTTGAGAGTAGCGAACCCACAGATACGCAGTATTTT
>TRBJ1-2|TRBV9|TRBD1|-|15
CASSVAGQGVYGYTF
TGTGCCAGCAGCGTAGCTGGACAGGGGGTGTATGGCTACACCTTC
>TRBJ2-2|TRBV5-6|-|-|14
CASSLGGISGELFF
TGTGCCAGCAGCTTAGGGGGAATAAGCGGGGAGCTGTTTTTT
>TRBJ2-2|TRBV4-3|-|-|17
CASSQDTAGVNTGELFF
TGCGCCAGCAGCCAAGATACGGCAGGAGTTAACACCGGGGAGCTGTTTTTT
>TRBJ2-1|TRBV6-4|-|-|13
CASSETGHNEQFF
TGTGCCAGCAGTGAGACTGGCCACAATGAGCAGTTCTTC
>TRBJ1-2|TRBV7-9|-|-|14
CASSPERGGYGYTF
TGTGCCAGCAGCCCTGAAAGGGGGGGCTATGGCTACACCTTC
>TRBJ2-1|TRBV28|TRBD2|-|16
CASRSTSGGSLGEQFF
TGTGCCAGCAGGTCGACTAGCGGGGGGTCCTTAGGTGAGCAGTTCTTC
>TRBJ2-7|TRBV5-6|-|-|13
CASSFPVSYEQYF
TGTGCCAGCAGCTTTCCGGTTTCCTACGAGCAGTACTTC
>TRBJ2-3|TRBV6-1|-|-|16
CASSEPRVGVTDTQYF
TGTGCCAGCAGTGAACCCCGGGTAGGGGTCACAGATACGCAGTATTTT
>TRBJ2-7|TRBV7-8|-|-|15
CASSLSRTAAYEQYF
TGTGCCAGCAGCCTTAGCCGGACAGCGGCCTACGAGCAGTACTTC
>TRBJ1-4|TRBV5-1|-|-|14
CASSPNYLNEKLFF
TGCGCCAGCAGCCCGAACTACTTAAATGAAAAACTGTTTTTT
>TRBJ2-1|TRBV5-1|TRBD2|-|17
CASSTTASGGVYNEQFF
TGCGCCAGCAGCACGACCGCTAGCGGGGGAGTTTACAATGAGCAGTTCTTC
>TRBJ2-7|TRBV4-3|-|-|13
CASSQVVPGEQYF
TGCGCCAGCAGCCAAGTGGTACCAGGTGAGCAGTACTTC
>TRBJ2-3|TRBV28|-|-|15
CASSLTQTGTDTQYF
TGTGCCAGCAGTTTGACTCAGACAGGCACAGATACGCAGTATTTT
>TRBJ2-2|TRBV27|-|-|12
CASSFLAGELFF
TGTGCCAGCAGTTTCCTGGCCGGGGAGCTGTTTTTT
>TRBJ1-1|TRBV6-5|TRBD1|-|15
CASSPLQGGNTEAFF
TGTGCCAGCAGTCCGCTACAGGGGGGGAACACTGAAGCTTTCTTT
>TRBJ1-1|TRBV5-1|TRBD1|-|14
CASSYLDREAEAFF
TGCGCCAGCAGCTACCTCGACAGGGAGGCTGAAGCTTTCTTT
>TRBJ1-2|TRBV15|-|-|15
CATSRDRGGFYGYTF
TGTGCCACCAGCAGAGATCGAGGGGGTTTCTATGGCTACACCTTC
>TRBJ1-1|TRBV2|-|-|13
CASRGEVGTEAFF
TGTGCCAGCAGGGGGGAGGTGGGGACTGAAGCTTTCTTT
>TRBJ2-5|TRBV7-9|TRBD1|once|15
CASSLSKTGVETQYF
TGTGCCAGCAGTCTAAGCAAGACAGGGGTCGAGACCCAGTACTTC
>TRBJ2-2|TRBV10-3|-|-|16
CAISDGPNLKGGELFF
TGTGCCATCAGTGATGGTCCCAACCTTAAAGGCGGGGAGCTGTTTTTT
>TRBJ2-7|TRBV7-9|-|-|15
CASSHKDPSSYEQYF
TGTGCCAGCAGCCATAAGGACCCGAGCTCCTACGAGCAGTACTTC
>TRBJ2-1|TRBV4-1|-|-|15
CASSQKLASYNEQFF
TGCGCCAGCAGCCAAAAATTAGCTTCCTACAATGAGCAGTTCTTC
>TRBJ2-3|TRBV27|TRBD1|-|14
CASNIQGAADTQYF
TGTGCCAGCAATATCCAGGGGGCGGCAGATACGCAGTATTTT
>TRBJ1-5|TRBV27|-|-|16
CASSLWPGEGNQPQHF
TGTGCCAGCAGTTTATGGCCAGGGGAGGGCAATCAGCCCCAGCATTTT
>TRBJ1-4|TRBV9|-|-|14
CASSAAGANEKLFF
TGTGCCAGCAGCGCGGCCGGGGCTAATGAAAAACTGTTTTTT
>TRBJ1-1|TRBV4-1|-|once|13
CASIHSKTTEAFF
TGCGCCAGCATCCACAGCAAGACCACTGAAGCTTTCTTT
>TRBJ1-1|TRBV6-5|-|-|15
CASSYSSRGETEAFF
TGTGCCAGCAGTTACTCGTCCAGGGGAGAAACTGAAGCTTTCTTT
>TRBJ2-1|TRBV13|TRBD2|-|13
CASSQTSDNEQFF
TGTGCCAGCAGTCAAACTAGCGACAATGAGCAGTTCTTC
>TRBJ1-1|TRBV7-2|-|-|16
CASSLDAVARDTEAFF
TGTGCCAGCAGCTTAGATGCAGTCGCCAGGGACACTGAAGCTTTCTTT
>TRBJ1-2|TRBV5-1|-|-|16
CASSLSIEGGFYGYTF
TGCGCCAGCAGCTTGTCAATCGAGGGGGGCTTTTATGGCTACACCTTC
>TRBJ1-2|TRBV29-1|TRBD1|-|12
CSVAGGDYGYTF
TGCAGCGTCGCAGGGGGGGATTATGGCTACACCTTC
>TRBJ1-1|TRBV30|-|-|14
CAWSFGVGNTEAFF
TGTGCCTGGAGTTTCGGGGTGGGGAACACTGAAGCTTTCTTT